Below are 14 T cell receptor beta chains sequenced from a single sample in a study of identical twins. MiXCR, run by TCRdb on the 5' RACE reads, gives a single entry per CDR3 protein. The table records roughly 690,000 distinct CDR3 sequences, 21% of them present only once. These data are also associated with another study on T cells expressing NK-cell markers.

Sequencing was carried out using PBMCs. These receptors all stem from a woman aged 18-29 years in good health.

This clonotype was seen only a few times. This rearrangement joins TRBV7-9 to TRBJ2-6, with unresolved D. Trimming removed 4 bases at V and 9 bases at J, with 7 bases between. CDR3 length equals 12 residues. Germline V CDR1 and CDR2: SEHNR, FQNEAQ (reference sequence). Here the CDR3 reads CASSSTSNVLTF. The CDR3, as DNA: TGTGCCAGCAGCTCGACCAGCAACGTCCTGACTTTC.

This clonotype was seen only a few times. The genes are TRBV10-3 and TRBJ1-2, with D possibly being TRBD1 (6 bases). V was clipped by 8 bases and J by 7 bases, with 17 bases between them. The CDR3 runs to 13 residues. Looked up from germline, CDR1 is ENHRY and CDR2 is SYGVKD. The CDR3 loop reads CAIGGGRTVGYTF. As DNA, the CDR3 is TGTGCCATCGGCGGGGGGCGCACGGTTGGCTACACCTTC.

V and J are TRBV4-3 and TRBJ2-3; the D gene is possibly TRBD2 (6 bases). Trimming removed 11 bases from V and 1 base from J, with 19 bases in between. The CDR3 is 15 amino acids. CDR1 and CDR2 from the germline V gene are LGHNA and YSLEER. This chain's CDR3 is CAGGERRARTDTQYF. The DNA for the CDR3 is TGCGCCGGAGGGGAGCGGCGGGCGCGCACAGATACGCAGTATTTT.

The chain recombines TRBV15 with TRBJ2-7, with D possibly matching TRBD2 (5 bases). Looked up from germline, CDR1 is LNHNV and CDR2 is YYDKDF (reference sequence). The CDR3 is 14 residues long. Trimming cost V 7 bases and J 0 bases, with 13 bases left between them. CDR3 in DNA: TGTGCCACCAAGTACGCGGGCCTCTCCTACGAGCAGTACTTC. Amino acid sequence: CATKYAGLSYEQYF.

In this sample, this clonotype turned up a few times. This chain joins TRBV5-5 and TRBJ2-1, with 8 bases identical to TRBD1. Per germline, CDR1 SGHKS and CDR2 YYEKEE (reference sequence). V dropped 4 bases and J dropped 9; count of bases not matched to a gene: 15. This CDR3 is 16 amino acids long. CDR3 nucleotide sequence: TGTGCCAGCAGCCCCCTGCAGGGGGCGGTCATCGGTGAGCAGTTCTTC. This gives the protein CASSPLQGAVIGEQFF. Supplemented by reference TRBV5-5 and TRBJ2-1, the full variable domain reads DAGVTQSPTHLIKTRGQQVTLRCSPISGHKSVSWYQQVLGQGPQFIFQYYEKEERGRGNFPDRFSARQFPNYSSELNVNALLLGDSALYLCASSPLQGAVIGEQFFGPGTRLTVL.

This clonotype occurred a few times. V and J are TRBV5-6 and TRBJ1-1, with D possibly being TRBD1 (6 bases). V was trimmed by 5 bases and J by 6 bases, leaving 11 bases between them. The CDR3 has 12 amino acids. CDR1 and CDR2 (germline): SGHDT, YYEEEE. The CDR3 bases are TGTGCCAGCAGTAGGGGGGGGTCTGAAGCTTTCTTT. Protein product: CASSRGGSEAFF. The full variable domain, in which reference TRBV5-6 and TRBJ1-1 provide the parts outside the CDR3, is DAGVTQSPTHLIKTRGQQVTLRCSPKSGHDTVSWYQQALGQGPQFIFQYYEEEERQRGNFPDRFSGHQFPNYSSELNVNALLLGDSALYLCASSRGGSEAFFGQGTRLTVV.

In this sample, this clonotype turned up many times. CDR3 sequence (DNA): TGCAGCGTTATGGGCCATGGGGCCAACGTCCTGACTTTC. It is translated as CSVMGHGANVLTF. This chain uses TRBV29-1 with TRBJ2-6; no clear D gene. V gave up 5 bases and J gave up 3 bases, with 8 bases separating them. Germline V gives CDR1 SQVTM, CDR2 ANQGSEA. CDR3 length: 13 residues. The complete variable domain, with remaining parts taken from reference TRBV29-1 and TRBJ2-6, reads SAVISQKPSRDICQRGTSLTIQCQVDSQVTMMFWYRQQPGQSLTLIATANQGSEATYESGFVIDKFPISRPNLTFSTLTVSNMSPEDSSIYLCSVMGHGANVLTFGAGSRLTVL.

The chain carries TRBV4-2 and TRBJ2-2; weak D call: TRBD2 (6 bases). Germline V gene lookup returns CDR1 LGHNA and CDR2 YNFKEQ. The V gene lost 8 bases and the J gene lost 8 bases, with 15 bases spanning the gap. The CDR3 spans 13 residues. The CDR3 coding sequence is TGTGCCAGCCGACATAGCGGCGGTGGGGAGCTGTTTTTT. It encodes CASRHSGGGELFF.

The chain couples TRBV2 to TRBJ2-2; 7 bases line up with TRBD2. Germline V gene data show CDR1 as SNHLY and CDR2 as FYNNEI. The V gene end was trimmed by 0 bases and the J gene end by 6 bases; junction bases not matched to a gene: 4. The CDR3 has 15 residues. CDR3 in amino acids: CASSEAGLAAGELFF. The CDR3 DNA sequence: TGTGCCAGCAGTGAAGCTGGTCTAGCGGCCGGGGAGCTGTTTTTT.

This clonotype was counted between two and nine times. This chain links TRBV6-5 with TRBJ2-7; D tentatively fits TRBD1 or TRBD2 (5 bases each). Trimming left V 2 bases short and J 3 bases short, with 23 bases between. Germline values: CDR1 MNHEY, CDR2 SVGAGI. This CDR3 is 18 amino acids long. The CDR3 nucleotides read TGTGCCAGCAGTTACGACGGCCCGTTTCGAGGGGAAGACTACGAGCAGTACTTC. Residues: CASSYDGPFRGEDYEQYF.

The V gene is TRBV25-1, the J gene TRBJ2-5, with TRBD2 matching 7 bases. Germline trimming cut 1 base from V and 7 bases from J; bases unmatched to any gene: 9. The germline V gene encodes CDR1 MGHDK and CDR2 SYGVNS. CDR3 size: 15 residues. This CDR3 reads CASSESGGSGWTQYF. Here the CDR3 DNA reads TGTGCCAGCAGTGAATCGGGAGGATCCGGGTGGACCCAGTACTTC.

This chain links TRBV7-8 with TRBJ2-1; tentative D call: TRBD2 (5 bases). Trimming left V 5 bases short and J 0 bases short, with 11 bases between. The germline gives CDR1 SGHVS, CDR2 FQNEAQ. CDR3 length: 15 residues. The CDR3 protein is CASSTGSTSYNEQFF. The CDR3 nucleotides read TGTGCCAGCAGCACTGGGAGTACCTCCTACAATGAGCAGTTCTTC.

The chain joins TRBV6-1 to TRBJ1-1, with D tentatively TRBD1 (5 bases). The CDR3 is made up of 14 amino acids. Germline CDR1 and CDR2: MNHNS and SASEGT. The germline V and J ends were trimmed by 4 bases and 1 base, with 10 bases remaining between them. CDR3 in DNA: TGTGCCAGCAGTGGCGGGACGGCGAACACTGAAGCTTTCTTT. It yields the protein CASSGGTANTEAFF.

The chain employs TRBV28 and TRBJ2-2; D is possibly TRBD1 or TRBD2 (5 bases each). Germline lookup yields CDR1 MDHEN and CDR2 SYDVKM. This CDR3 comprises 14 residues. The ends were cut back, 6 bases at V and 6 bases at J, with 14 bases in the middle. CDR3 region: CASRVGGVSGELFF. CDR3 DNA sequence: TGTGCCAGCAGGGTTGGGGGAGTGTCCGGGGAGCTGTTTTTT.